This entry lists 20 T cell receptor beta chains sequenced from one sample in a study of tumor and adjacent non-tumor tissue in lung cancer. TCRbeta libraries were built with three rounds of nested PCR, modified from ARM-PCR. TCRdb processed the multiplex PCR reads anew with MiXCR; each CDR3 protein has one entry. Of fewer than 80,000 distinct CDR3 sequences in the sample, around two thirds were seen once. This sample's RNA came from whole unsorted tissue. Sequencing input: lung tumor tissue. The source is a woman aged 65 to 85 with non-small cell lung cancer.

As regards this clonotype: Without the conserved terminal phenylalanine or tryptophan, this CDR3 likely stems from a read error. V and J are TRBV29-1 and TRBJ2-1, with 7 nucleotides matching TRBD2. Germline V gives CDR1 SQVTM, CDR2 ANQGSEA. The CDR3 has 15 amino acids. In DNA form, the CDR3 reads TGCAGTGTTGAAGATTGGCTAGCGGCCGACAATGAGCAGTTCTTA. Protein product: CSVEDWLAADNEQFL.

Concerning this clonotype itself: A much larger clonotype is one base distant, so this may be a read error. The J gene is TRBJ1-5, the V gene TRBV19; D unresolved. The CDR3 has 12 residues. Per germline, CDR1 LNHDA and CDR2 SQIVND (reference sequence). This chain's CDR3 is CAGSIFSQPQHF. CDR3 DNA sequence: TGTGCCGGTAGTATTTTCAGTCAGCCCCAGCATTTT.

Points on this clonotype: A junction boundary mismatches the germline segment, possibly from a read error. The V and J genes are TRBV4-1 and TRBJ2-3; D is perhaps TRBD1 or TRBD2 (5 bases each). Germline lookup yields CDR1 MGHRA and CDR2 YSYEKL. This CDR3 contains 14 residues. CDR3 DNA: TGCGCCAGCAACCAAGAGGGGAGAACATATATGCAGTATTTT. Protein product: CASNQEGRTYMQYF.

This clonotype was detected many times. The chain joins TRBV6-1 to TRBJ1-1; tentative D call: TRBD1 (6 bases). The germline V gene has CDR1 MNHNS and CDR2 SASEGT. This CDR3 contains 15 residues. V lost 7 bases and J 1 base, leaving 16 bases between the germline ends. CDR3 residues: CASIRRGTTNTEAFF. DNA of the CDR3: TGTGCCAGCATTCGAAGGGGGACCACGAACACTGAAGCTTTCTTT.

The chain carries TRBV5-4 and TRBJ1-1; D may be TRBD1 (6 bases). The CDR3 runs 17 residues. Germline CDR1 and CDR2: SGHNT and YYREEE (reference sequence). Deletions cut 6 bases from V and 0 bases from J, with 21 bases between. As DNA, the CDR3 is TGTGCCAGCAACTTCGGGGGGGGCAGTTTCATGAACACTGAAGCTTTCTTT. Residues: CASNFGGGSFMNTEAFF.

This clonotype was counted between two and nine times. The V gene is TRBV29-1, the J gene TRBJ2-5, with a weak D call TRBD2 (6 bases). Per the germline V gene, CDR1 is SQVTM and CDR2 is ANQGSEA. The CDR3 sequence is 12 residues long. CDR3 bases: TGCAGTGTCAGGGAGGTCCAAGAGACCCAGTACTTC. The encoded protein is CSVREVQETQYF.

The chain joins TRBV5-1 to TRBJ1-1; TRBD1 agrees at 7 bases. Germline values: CDR1 SGHRS, CDR2 YFSETQ. The CDR3 totals 15 residues. With V trimmed by 7 bases and J by 9 bases, 18 bases remained unmatched. The DNA of the CDR3 is TGCGCCAGCGGCAATCCGGGACAGCGGAGAACTAAAGCTTTCTTT. The encoded protein is CASGNPGQRRTKAFF. Filled out from reference TRBV5-1 and TRBJ1-1, the complete variable domain reads KAGVTQTPRYLIKTRGQQVTLSCSPISGHRSVSWYQQTPGQGLQFLFEYFSETQRNKGNFPGRFSGRQFSNSRSEMNVSTLELGDSALYLCASGNPGQRRTKAFFGQGTRLTVV.

This clonotype was picked up many times. V is TRBV6-5 and J is TRBJ1-6, with D possibly matching TRBD1 (5 bases). Per the germline V gene, CDR1 is MNHEY and CDR2 is SVGAGI. The CDR3 spans 17 residues. With 6 bases removed from V and 4 bases from J, the gap between germline ends came to 19 bases. CDR3 loop: CASSSSVRASYNSPLHF. The CDR3 DNA reads TGTGCCAGCAGCTCAAGCGTCAGGGCTTCTTATAATTCACCCCTCCACTTT.

As for this clonotype: At one end the junction does not follow the germline gene, possibly because of a read error. The rearrangement joins TRBV29-1 to TRBJ2-7, with D tentatively TRBD2 (6 bases). Germline CDR1 reads SQVTM; CDR2 reads ANQGSEA. CDR3 size: 13 residues. CDR3 coding DNA: TGCTGCGTTAGGGCTAGCGCCTCCTATAAGCAGTACTTC. It translates to CCVRASASYKQYF.

Remarks on this clonotype: A much larger clone lies one base from this, so it may be a read error. The chain recombines TRBV28 with TRBJ2-5; either TRBD1 or TRBD2 may supply D (5 bases each). The germline V gene encodes CDR1 MDHEN and CDR2 SYDVKM. CDR3 length: 14 amino acids. V lost 6 bases, J lost 4 bases, and 15 bases lay in between. The CDR3 region is CASSSGTQIETQYF. CDR3 sequence (DNA): TGTGCCAGCAGCTCCGGGACCCAGATAGAGACCCAGTACTTC. The whole variable domain, filled in from reference TRBV28 and TRBJ2-5, reads DVKVTQSSRYLVKRTGEKVFLECVQDMDHENMFWYRQDPGLGLRLIYFSYDVKMKEKGDIPEGYSVSREKKERFSLILESASTNQTSMYLCASSSGTQIETQYFGPGTRLLVL.

On this clonotype itself: The junction differs from germline at one of its ends, possibly a read error. The chain has TRBV4-1 and TRBJ1-5; D might be TRBD1 (5 bases). Germline V gene sequence: CDR1 MGHRA, CDR2 YSYEKL. The CDR3 covers 16 residues. The CDR3 nucleotides are TGCGCCAGCAGCCAGGTCATGGGACCGATCAATCAGCCCCAGAATTTT. Translation gives CASSQVMGPINQPQNF.

This clonotype was observed at least ten times. The V gene is TRBV14, the J gene TRBJ2-1; no reliable D call. Germline lookup yields CDR1 SGHDN and CDR2 FVKESK. This CDR3 is built from 12 residues. V was trimmed by 4 bases and J by 13 bases, leaving 14 bases between them. The CDR3 reads CASSPTTKLQFF. CDR3 DNA sequence: TGTGCCAGCAGCCCAACTACAAAACTACAGTTCTTC.

The chain joins TRBV29-1 to TRBJ1-1; 10 bases match TRBD1. This CDR3 region has 10 residues. Germline V gene lookup returns CDR1 SQVTM and CDR2 ANQGSEA. CDR3 region: CSIEDRGTFF. The CDR3 bases are TGCAGTATCGAGGACAGGGGGACTTTCTTT.

There are a few counts of this clonotype. The chain uses TRBV6-5 and TRBJ2-7; 11 bases fit TRBD2. Germline-derived CDR1 and CDR2 are MNHEY and SVGAGI. Trimming removed 5 bases from V and 4 bases from J; junction bases left unmatched: 1. The CDR3 is made up of 13 amino acids. CDR3 nucleotide sequence: TGTGCCAGCAGTGGGACTAGCGGTTACGAGCAGTACTTC. Protein sequence: CASSGTSGYEQYF.

A remark on this clonotype: The junction differs from germline at one of its ends, possibly a read error. This rearrangement joins TRBV11-3 to TRBJ2-3, with D possibly being TRBD1 or TRBD2 (5 bases each). Per germline, CDR1 SGHNT and CDR2 YENEEA. The CDR3 is 15 amino acids. The CDR3 spells CANSHRRGSKDTQYF. The CDR3 DNA sequence: TGTGCCAATAGCCACCGACGGGGCAGCAAAGATACGCAGTATTTT.

This chain joins TRBV29-1 and TRBJ2-1; 10 bases match TRBD2. Germline CDR1 and CDR2: SQVTM and ANQGSEA. This CDR3 is built from 15 residues. V lost 8 bases, J lost 11 bases, and 18 bases stayed unmatched. The CDR3 region has the DNA TGCAGCATTGTCCTAGAGACTAGCGGGCTTCTTAAGCAGTTCTTC. Protein sequence: CSIVLETSGLLKQFF.

The gene calls are TRBV11-2 and TRBJ2-7; 11 bases align to TRBD2. Trimming removed 1 base from V and 6 bases from J; junction bases left unmatched: 14. The CDR3 runs to 18 residues. Germline values: CDR1 SGHAT, CDR2 FQNNGV. This chain's CDR3 is CASSLALAGGLVGGEQYF. CDR3 bases: TGTGCCAGCAGCTTAGCGCTAGCGGGAGGACTCGTGGGAGGCGAGCAGTACTTC.

This clonotype is a singleton in its sample. Since a much larger clone is just one base distant, this may be a read error. The chain joins TRBV19 to TRBJ2-1; 8 bases align to TRBD2. Germline V gene data show CDR1 as LNHDA and CDR2 as SQIVND (reference sequence). This CDR3 is built from 15 residues. The CDR3 DNA reads TGTGCCAGTAGTCCCCGAACTAGCGGCTACAATGATCAGTTCTTC. It is translated as CASSPRTSGYNDQFF.

Concerning this clonotype itself: Germline is not matched at one junction end, which may reflect a read error. The V call is TRBV12-3 or TRBV12-4, the J call TRBJ2-3, with TRBD2 identical over 8 bases. This CDR3 region has 15 residues. The CDR3 coding sequence is TGTGTCAGCAGCCGCGGACTAGCTGGCACAGATACGCAGTATTTT. Translated, it gives CVSSRGLAGTDTQYF.

This clonotype was observed once. The junction and the germline gene differ at one end; a read error may be behind it. The chain couples TRBV20-1 to TRBJ2-1; 12 bases align to TRBD2. Germline CDR1 DFQATT, CDR2 SNEGSKA (reference sequence). CDR3 length: 16 amino acids. The CDR3 DNA is TGCAATGCTACCCGACTAGCGGGGGTCTACTACAATGAGCAGTTCTTC. This sequence encodes CNATRLAGVYYNEQFF.